A single sample is the source of the 13 T cell receptor beta chains below, sequenced in a study of blood T cell repertoires in COVID-19. TCRdb's table, derived via immunoSEQ multiplex PCR, lists solely in-frame clones and lacks some. The data hold 250,000 or so clones, with 70% to 90% observed a single time. Sequencing input: PBMCs or T cells enriched from blood (not recorded which). All receptors come from a woman aged 50 to 60 who had been exposed to COVID-19.

This chain links TRBV5-4 with TRBJ2-7; 7 bases line up with TRBD1. Germline lookup yields CDR1 SGHNT and CDR2 YYREEE (reference sequence). The CDR3 length is 16 residues. The V gene end was trimmed by 3 bases and the J gene end by 2 bases; junction bases not matched to a gene: 11. The CDR3 here is CASSSSTGLPAYEQYF. As DNA, the CDR3 is TGTGCCAGCAGCTCCTCGACAGGGCTTCCCGCCTACGAGCAGTACTTC.

The V call is TRBV6-5, the J call TRBJ1-2; D is possibly TRBD1 (5 bases). The germline V gene has CDR1 MNHEY and CDR2 SVGAGI. The CDR3 has 12 residues. V shed 7 bases and J shed 4 bases, with 10 bases lying between them. The CDR3 sequence is CASKEGSYGYTF. The CDR3 bases are TGTGCCAGCAAGGAGGGGTCCTATGGCTACACCTTC.

This clone was seen only a few times. The V and J genes are TRBV3-1 (or the pseudogene TRBV3-2) and TRBJ1-1; D call uncertain. The CDR3 extends over 15 amino acids. The V end lost 4 bases, the J end lost 0 bases, and 12 bases lay between the germline ends. Germline V gives CDR1 LGHDT, CDR2 YNNKEL (reference sequence). The CDR3 loop reads CASSPRGSLNTEAFF. CDR3 bases: TGTGCCAGCAGCCCTAGAGGTTCCCTGAACACTGAAGCTTTCTTT.

The genes are TRBV5-8 and TRBJ2-7; D might be TRBD1 (6 bases). With 0 bases removed from V and 0 bases from J, the gap between germline ends came to 13 bases. The germline gives CDR1 SGHTS, CDR2 YDEGEE. The CDR3 has 16 amino acids. The CDR3: CASSLVGALSSYEQYF. The CDR3, as DNA: TGTGCCAGCAGCTTGGTGGGGGCCCTGAGCTCCTACGAGCAGTACTTC.

This chain joins TRBV2 and TRBJ2-7; 7 nucleotides align to TRBD1. The CDR3 contains 14 residues. Trimming removed 11 bases from V and 6 bases from J; junction bases left unmatched: 16. Germline loops: CDR1 SNHLY, CDR2 FYNNEI. CDR3 loop: CAGQPQGKRSEQYF. The CDR3 DNA reads TGTGCCGGGCAACCACAGGGGAAACGGTCCGAGCAGTACTTC.

In its sample, this clone was seen once. The chain combines TRBV7-2 with TRBJ1-3, with D maybe TRBD1 (5 bases). Germline CDR1 reads SGHTA; CDR2 reads FQGNSA. Trimming stripped 1 base from V and 2 bases from J, with 9 bases between. This CDR3 spans 15 amino acids. The CDR3, as DNA: TGTGCCAGCAGCTTAGTAGGCAGGGCTGGAAACACCATATATTTT. Translated: CASSLVGRAGNTIYF.

This clone was picked up one time. V and J are TRBV9 and TRBJ2-5; the D is unclear. The germline gives CDR1 SGDLS, CDR2 YYNGEE. The CDR3 is made up of 12 amino acids. V was clipped by 7 bases and J by 5 bases, with 12 bases between them. The CDR3: CASARIGETQYF. The CDR3 DNA reads TGTGCCAGCGCACGAATCGGGGAGACCCAGTACTTC.

This clone has just one count. The V call is TRBV7-2, the J call TRBJ2-2; D unclear. The ends were cut back, 2 bases at V and 4 bases at J, with 11 bases in the middle. Germline V gene lookup returns CDR1 SGHTA and CDR2 FQGNSA. The length of the CDR3 is 15 residues. The CDR3 DNA follows: TGTGCCAGCAGCTTAATCTATGGGCGCACCGGGGAGCTGTTTTTT. It codes for CASSLIYGRTGELFF.

The chain joins TRBV6-5 to TRBJ1-2; no firm D call. V dropped 6 bases and J dropped 8 bases, with 7 bases sitting between them. Germline V lookup: CDR1 MNHEY, CDR2 SVGAGI. CDR3 size: 10 residues. The CDR3 DNA sequence: TGTGCCAGCAGCCGGGAAGGCTACACCTTC. Protein: CASSREGYTF.

The rearrangement uses TRBV7-2 and TRBJ2-5; a possible D gene is TRBD2 (6 bases). V lost 8 bases, J lost 5 bases, and 24 bases lay in between. The CDR3 runs to 16 residues. Looked up from germline, CDR1 is SGHTA and CDR2 is FQGNSA. The CDR3 region has the DNA TGTGCCAGCTCCGCTGAGGGCCGAGGGACTTTCGAGACCCAGTACTTC. Amino acid sequence: CASSAEGRGTFETQYF.

This clone has just a few counts. CDR3 coding DNA: TGTGCCAGTAGTATAGGAGGGACAGGGTATATGACTGAAGCTTTCTTT. Its protein is CASSIGGTGYMTEAFF. The rearrangement links TRBV19 to TRBJ1-1; 9 nucleotides match TRBD1. Trimming removed 1 base from V and 5 bases from J; junction bases left unmatched: 8. Germline V gene sequence: CDR1 LNHDA, CDR2 SQIVND (reference sequence). The CDR3 is 16 amino acids.

The rearrangement links TRBV5-1 to TRBJ1-1, with TRBD1 as a possible D gene (5 bases). Germline V gene sequence: CDR1 SGHRS, CDR2 YFSETQ. The CDR3 contains 15 residues. V was cut by 7 bases and J by 0 bases, with 16 bases left in between. CDR3 amino acids: CASSLGGGMNTEAFF. CDR3 coding DNA: TGCGCCAGCTCCCTTGGGGGAGGGATGAACACTGAAGCTTTCTTT.

The gene calls are TRBV29-1 and TRBJ1-2; 7 nucleotides agree with TRBD1. Trimming at V came to 4 bases and at J to 7 bases, leaving 6 bases not matched to a gene. The length of the CDR3 is 12 residues. Per the germline V gene, CDR1 is SQVTM and CDR2 is ANQGSEA. The CDR3 DNA sequence: TGCAGCGTTGTGGAGGGGGCCTCTGGCTACACCTTC. The encoded protein is CSVVEGASGYTF.